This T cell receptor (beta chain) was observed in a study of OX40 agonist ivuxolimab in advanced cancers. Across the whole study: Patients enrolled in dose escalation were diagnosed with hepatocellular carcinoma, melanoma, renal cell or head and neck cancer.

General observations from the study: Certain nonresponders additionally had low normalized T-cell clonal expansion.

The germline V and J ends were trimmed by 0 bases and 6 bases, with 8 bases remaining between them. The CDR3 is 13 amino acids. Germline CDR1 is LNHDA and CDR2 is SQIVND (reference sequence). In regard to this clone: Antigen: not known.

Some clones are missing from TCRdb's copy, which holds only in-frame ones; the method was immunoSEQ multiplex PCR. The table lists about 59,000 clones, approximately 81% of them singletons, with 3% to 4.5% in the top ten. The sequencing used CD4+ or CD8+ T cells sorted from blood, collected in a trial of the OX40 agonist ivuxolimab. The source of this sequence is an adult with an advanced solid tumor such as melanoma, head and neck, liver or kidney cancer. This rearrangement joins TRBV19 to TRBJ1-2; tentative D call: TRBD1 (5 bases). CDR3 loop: CASSIDPGHGYTF. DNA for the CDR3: TGTGCCAGTAGTATAGATCCAGGGCATGGCTACACCTTC.